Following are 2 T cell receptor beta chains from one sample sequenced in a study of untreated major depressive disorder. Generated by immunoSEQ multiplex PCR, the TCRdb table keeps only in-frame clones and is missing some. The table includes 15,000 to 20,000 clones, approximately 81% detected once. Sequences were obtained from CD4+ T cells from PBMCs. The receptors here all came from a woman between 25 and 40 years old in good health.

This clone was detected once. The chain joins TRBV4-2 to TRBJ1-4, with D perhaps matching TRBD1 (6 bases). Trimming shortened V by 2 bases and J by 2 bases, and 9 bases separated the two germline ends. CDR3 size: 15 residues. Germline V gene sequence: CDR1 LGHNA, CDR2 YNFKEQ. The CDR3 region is CASSQPGHTNEKLFF. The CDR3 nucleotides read TGTGCCAGCAGCCAACCGGGACACACTAATGAAAAACTGTTTTTT.

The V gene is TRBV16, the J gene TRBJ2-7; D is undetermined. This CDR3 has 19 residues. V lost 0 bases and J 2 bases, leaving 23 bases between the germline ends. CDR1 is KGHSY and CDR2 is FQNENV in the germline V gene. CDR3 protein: CASSQSIRGARKFTYEQYF. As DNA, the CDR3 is TGTGCCAGCAGCCAATCGATTCGAGGAGCACGCAAATTCACCTACGAGCAGTACTTC. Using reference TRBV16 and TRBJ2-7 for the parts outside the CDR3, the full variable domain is GEEVAQTPKHLVRGEGQKAKLYCAPIKGHSYVFWYQQVLKNEFKFLISFQNENVFDETGMPKERFSAKCLPNSPCSLEIQATKLEDSAVYFCASSQSIRGARKFTYEQYFGPGTRLTVT.